This TCR beta chain was obtained from a study of identical twins. V dropped 4 bases and J dropped 4; count of bases not matched to a gene: 9. Germline V gives CDR1 SGHRS, CDR2 YFSETQ. This CDR3 is built from 16 residues. The authors used template switching to add a universal primer site and gave cDNA unique molecular identifiers. MiXCR, run by TCRdb on the 5' RACE reads, gives a single entry per CDR3 protein. The sample has 400,000 to 500,000 distinct CDR3 sequences, under 20% seen once. This clonotype was counted many times. This TCR was recovered from a man aged 50-60 years in good health. Sample: naive T cells sorted from blood. The chain employs TRBV5-1 and TRBJ2-5; 11 bases align to TRBD2. The CDR3 region is CASSLLTSGGRETQYF. DNA of the CDR3: TGCGCCAGCAGCCTACTTACTAGCGGGGGACGAGAGACCCAGTACTTC.